This entry lists 3 T cell receptor beta chains sequenced from one sample in a study of human T cells and chemical hapten exposure. The time point: patch test 3, about 24 weeks after DPC sensitization. Treatment described: therapeutic diphenylcyclopropenone sensitization with weekly scalp DPC. TCRdb itself ran the RACE reads through MiXCR, one entry per CDR3 protein. The sample lists 55,000 to 75,000 distinct CDR3 sequences; under 15% were seen once. The sample was whole blood, taken in connection with sensitization to the hapten diphenylcyclopropenone (DPC). Receptor source: a man aged 25-45 years with alopecia areata. Some clones in this sample may be carry-over from other donors' samples.

This chain links TRBV5-4 with TRBJ1-6; D not resolved. The CDR3 extends over 14 amino acids. Germline values: CDR1 SGHNT, CDR2 YYREEE (reference sequence). Trimming pared 1 base from V and 5 bases from J, leaving 7 bases between. The chain's CDR3 is CASSLRTDNSPLHF. The CDR3 bases are TGTGCCAGCAGCTTGCGCACGGATAATTCACCCCTCCACTTT.

The V call is TRBV29-1, the J call TRBJ1-1; D possibly corresponds to TRBD1 (5 bases). Trimming took off 8 bases at V and 5 bases at J, with 18 bases between the two ends. CDR1 and CDR2 from the germline V gene are SQVTM and ANQGSEA. The CDR3 has 13 residues. In DNA form, the CDR3 reads TGCAGCTGCCGGGACGGGGGGAGAACTGAAGCTTTCTTT. This sequence encodes CSCRDGGRTEAFF.

This clonotype was seen ten or more times. The chain recombines TRBV11-3 with TRBJ1-1, with 8 bases lining up with TRBD1. Germline V gene data show CDR1 as SGHNT and CDR2 as YENEEA. The CDR3 runs 13 residues. V shed 4 bases, J shed 4 bases, and the junction held 2 bases outside the gene matches. Written as DNA, the CDR3 is TGTGCCAGCAGCTACGGACAGGGCACTGAAGCTTTCTTT. The encoded protein is CASSYGQGTEAFF.